This T cell receptor (beta chain) was captured by sequencing in a study of T-cell reconstitution after alpha-beta-depleted transplantation in children. This clonotype showed up just a few times. Germline V gene sequence: CDR1 MDHEN, CDR2 SYDVKM. Between the trimmed V and J ends, which lost 7 bases and 0 bases, there was a span of 15 bases. This CDR3 contains 15 residues. Unique molecular identifiers tagged the TCRbeta library. TCRdb reanalysed the PCR reads using MiXCR and keeps one entry per CDR3 protein. The sample has roughly 400,000 distinct CDR3 sequences, roughly 22% seen once; the top ten hold 3.5% to 4%.

The sequence was obtained from a human donor who donated a stem cell graft to a child with acute myeloid leukemia. The source material was PBMCs from the stem cell graft donor, sampled from the stem cell graft. The chain combines TRBV28 with TRBJ1-2; D gene ambiguous. DNA of the CDR3: TGTGCCAGCATGTCACCGGCAGGATCTAACTATGGCTACACCTTC. Translation gives CASMSPAGSNYGYTF.